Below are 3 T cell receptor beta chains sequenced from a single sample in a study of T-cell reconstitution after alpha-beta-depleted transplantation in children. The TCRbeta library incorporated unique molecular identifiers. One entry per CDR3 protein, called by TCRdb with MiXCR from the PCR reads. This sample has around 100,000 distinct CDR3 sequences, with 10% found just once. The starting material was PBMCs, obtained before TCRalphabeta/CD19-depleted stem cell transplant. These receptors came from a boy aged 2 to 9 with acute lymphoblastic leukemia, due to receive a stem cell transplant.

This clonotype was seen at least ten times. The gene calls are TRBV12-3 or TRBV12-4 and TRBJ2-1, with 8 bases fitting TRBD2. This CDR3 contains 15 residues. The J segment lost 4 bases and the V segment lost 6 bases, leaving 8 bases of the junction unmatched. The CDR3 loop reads CASRNGGTSYNEQFF. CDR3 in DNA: TGTGCCAGCAGGAATGGGGGGACTAGTTACAATGAGCAGTTCTTC.

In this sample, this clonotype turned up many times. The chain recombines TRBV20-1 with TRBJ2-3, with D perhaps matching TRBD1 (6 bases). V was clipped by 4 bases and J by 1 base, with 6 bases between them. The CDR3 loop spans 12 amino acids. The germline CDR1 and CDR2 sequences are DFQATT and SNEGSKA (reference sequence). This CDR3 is CSATGGTDTQYF. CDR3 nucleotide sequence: TGCAGTGCTACAGGGGGCACAGATACGCAGTATTTT.

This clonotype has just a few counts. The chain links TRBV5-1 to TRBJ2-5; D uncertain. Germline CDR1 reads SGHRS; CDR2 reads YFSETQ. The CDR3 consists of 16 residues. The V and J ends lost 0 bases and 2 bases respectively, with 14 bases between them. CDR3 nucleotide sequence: TGCGCCAGCAGCTTGGGCGGCACAGTGGGACAAGAGACCCAGTACTTC. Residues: CASSLGGTVGQETQYF.